This paragraph covers one T cell receptor beta chain sequence. The data were obtained in a study of T cell changes during pregnancy in multiple sclerosis. The V gene's germline CDR1 is MNHEY and CDR2 SMNVEV (reference sequence). The CDR3 extends over 13 amino acids. The germline V and J ends were trimmed by 6 bases and 1 base, with 9 bases remaining between them. Data came from immunoSEQ multiplex PCR; TCRdb stores just in-frame clones and leaves some out. The sample contains about 31,000 clones, 80% to 90% of which appear only once. The sample consisted of CD8+ T cells from peripheral blood mononuclear cells, taken before pregnancy. V is TRBV27 and J is TRBJ1-1; possibly TRBD1 for D (5 bases). The clonotype was recovered from a female donor with multiple sclerosis, enrolled in a pregnancy study. The DNA of the CDR3 is TGTGCCAGCAGGTGGGGCGGGAACACTGAAGCTTTCTTT. Residues: CASRWGGNTEAFF.